The sequence of this T cell receptor beta chain was determined in a study of regulatory and conventional T cells in RAG deficiency. Blood CD4+ CD25-low CD127-high conventional T cells supplied the genomic DNA template. The method was immunoSEQ multiplex PCR; TCRdb's version includes in-frame clones alone and lacks a portion of them. Altogether some 22,000 clones are present, 85% to 95% being singletons, with the ten largest covering roughly 0.77%. CDR1 ENHRY and CDR2 SYGVKD come from the germline V gene. The CDR3 runs to 15 residues. Germline trimming cut 3 bases from V and 1 base from J; bases unmatched to any gene: 5. This sample also appeared in a second study, on regulatory T cells. That paper states: The primer mix had 52 TRBV and 13 TRBJ primers.

The chain combines TRBV10-3 with TRBJ2-7; 8 nucleotides line up with TRBD1. Sequencing was performed on CD4+ T cells sorted from blood. The sequence derives from a human donor in good health. CDR3 loop: CAISDQDRGSYEQYF. Here the CDR3 DNA reads TGTGCCATCAGTGACCAAGACAGGGGTTCCTACGAGCAGTACTTC.